This note documents a single TCR beta chain sequence. Germline lookup yields CDR1 MNHEY and CDR2 SVGAGI. V lost 4 bases, J lost 8 bases, and 11 bases lay in between. The CDR3 is 13 residues long. The assay was immunoSEQ multiplex PCR, and TCRdb's table has in-frame clones only and misses some. The sample holds approximately 260,000 clones, 82% seen once. The data originate from a study of blood T cell repertoires in COVID-19. On the study more broadly: PBMCs, B-cell-depleted T cells, or T cells were the source of the cDNA or gDNA that made up the material.

The receptor was isolated from a woman aged 80 or older with active or convalescent COVID-19. Sequencing was carried out using peripheral blood. This sequence joins TRBV6-5 and TRBJ2-2, with D maybe TRBD2 (6 bases). CDR3 in DNA: TGTGCCAGCAGTTCCCCCGCGGGGGGGGAGCTGTTTTTT. Its translation is CASSSPAGGELFF.